The clone carrying this T cell receptor (beta chain) was picked up many times. The CDR3 covers 16 residues. Deletions cut 2 bases from V and 1 base from J, with 14 bases between. Germline CDR1 SGHVS, CDR2 FQNEAQ. Sample time point: newly diagnosed GD, antithyroid drugs for less than 3 months. Extracted PBMC RNA gave rise to the TCR library. The data originate from a study of regulatory T cells in long-lasting Graves disease. Relying on iRepertoire HTBI primers and Arm-PCR of CDR3 regions, the team built TCR beta libraries. MiXCR, run by TCRdb on the multiplex PCR reads, gives a single entry per CDR3 protein. This table holds about 220,000 distinct CDR3 sequences, around 19% found once. These data also featured in a second study, about T cells in Graves' hyperthyroidism and ophthalmopathy.

This TCR came from a woman in her 30s with Graves disease. Sequencing was performed on peripheral blood mononuclear cells (PBMCs), taken at new diagnosis, from a patient treated with antithyroid drugs. The rearrangement uses TRBV7-8 and TRBJ2-5, with D perhaps given as TRBD1 or TRBD2 (5 bases each). The CDR3 nucleotides are TGTGCCAGCAGCTTACGGCCGGGGACGACCCAAGAGACCCAGTACTTC. Its translation is CASSLRPGTTQETQYF.